This is a list of T cell receptor beta chains from one sample in a study of cytomegalovirus exposure and HLA in healthy donors. TCRdb keeps only in-frame clones here, not all; method: immunoSEQ multiplex PCR. The repertoire holds 150,000 to 200,000 clones, with 85% as singletons. The sequencing sample was made of PBMCs. The receptors here all came from a man between 18 and 35 years old in good health and CMV-seropositive. Each CDR3 is given with its conserved first and last residue. The D gene is left open where the match is weak. Rows give clone size only sometimes, using once, few, many, or a class for an expanded clone.

DNA	CDR3	D	J	size	V	length
TGTGCCAGCAGTGAAGACGGCGGGGGCTCCTACAATGAGCAGTTCTTC	CASSEDGGGSYNEQFF	TRBD2	TRBJ2-1	NA	TRBV6-1	16
TGTGCCAGCAGCGTTCGGACAGAGGACATTCAGTACTTC	CASSVRTEDIQYF	NA	TRBJ2-4	NA	TRBV9	13
TGTGCCAGTAGCGATGGCGGCGGATTTAATGAAAAACTGTTTTTT	CASSDGGGFNEKLFF	NA	TRBJ1-4	NA	TRBV19	15
TGTGCCAGCAGTGAAATACCACGGGATGAGCAGTTCTTC	CASSEIPRDEQFF	NA	TRBJ2-1	NA	TRBV6-1	13
TGTGCCAGCAGTGGGACTAGCGGCCGGGGGGTCTTC	CASSGTSGRGVF	TRBD2	TRBJ2-1	NA	TRBV2	12
TGTGCCAGCAGCTTAGGCCCTCAGGGGTTAGATGGCTACACCTTC	CASSLGPQGLDGYTF	NA	TRBJ1-2	NA	TRBV13	15
TGTGCCTGGAGTCCAGGGTCGAACTACAATGAGCAGTTCTTC	CAWSPGSNYNEQFF	NA	TRBJ2-1	NA	TRBV30	14
TGTGCCAGCAGCTTCGATTTACAGGCAGCCTATGGCTACACCTTC	CASSFDLQAAYGYTF	NA	TRBJ1-2	NA	TRBV7-9	15
TGTGCCAGCAGTTACTCTAGCGGGGGATACAATGAGCAGTTCTTC	CASSYSSGGYNEQFF	TRBD2	TRBJ2-1	NA	TRBV6-5	15
TGCGCCAGCAGTTACAAACAGACAACTAGCACAGATACGCAGTATTTT	CASSYKQTTSTDTQYF	NA	TRBJ2-3	NA	TRBV4-1	16
TGCGCCAGCAACACAGAAGGGGACACTGAAGCTTTCTTT	CASNTEGDTEAFF	NA	TRBJ1-1	NA	TRBV10-1	13
TGTGCCAGCAATTCTAGAACTCCTAGCAATCAGCCCCAGCATTTT	CASNSRTPSNQPQHF	NA	TRBJ1-5	NA	TRBV28	15
TGTGCCAGCAGTCCCCGGGTCGGGGTTGGATACGAGCAGTACTTC	CASSPRVGVGYEQYF	NA	TRBJ2-7	NA	TRBV28	15
TGTGCCAGCAGCCAAGAATGGCAGGGGAACACTGAAGCTTTCTTT	CASSQEWQGNTEAFF	NA	TRBJ1-1	NA	TRBV4-2	15
TGTGCCAGTAGTATTCTTTGGGGGCTTAGCAATCAGCCCCAGCATTTT	CASSILWGLSNQPQHF	NA	TRBJ1-5	NA	TRBV19	16
TGTGCCAGCAGTCGGACTAGCGGGGGGGCGGATACGCAGTATTTT	CASSRTSGGADTQYF	TRBD2	TRBJ2-3	NA	TRBV27	15
TGTGCCTGGAGAGACCTCGCCCGGACAGGGACCTACGAGCAGTACTTC	CAWRDLARTGTYEQYF	TRBD1	TRBJ2-7	NA	TRBV30	16
TGTGCCAGCAGCGACCGGACTAGCGGACAAGAGACCCAGTACTTC	CASSDRTSGQETQYF	TRBD2	TRBJ2-5	NA	TRBV9	15
TGTGCCAGGCCGTGGACAGGGGGCTCTAGGAAAAATTCACCCCTCCACTTT	CARPWTGGSRKNSPLHF	TRBD1	TRBJ1-6	NA	TRBV6-4	17
TGTGCCAGCAGCGATGGGGGGGATTCCTACGAGCAGTACTTC	CASSDGGDSYEQYF	TRBD2	TRBJ2-7	NA	TRBV9	14
TGTGCCAGCAGTGCGACGGGACAGGGGCCCGATAGCTCCTACGAGCAGTACTTC	CASSATGQGPDSSYEQYF	TRBD1	TRBJ2-7	NA	TRBV2	18
TGTGCCAGCAGTGAAGGGAACCGGGATGACGAGCAGTTCTTC	CASSEGNRDDEQFF	NA	TRBJ2-1	few	TRBV2	14
TGTGCCAGCAGCTTAGAGGGGGAAGTGACTGAAGCTTTCTTT	CASSLEGEVTEAFF	NA	TRBJ1-1	NA	TRBV7-8	14
TGTGCCAGCACCGAGCGGGAATACTCCTACAATGAGCAGTTCTTC	CASTEREYSYNEQFF	NA	TRBJ2-1	NA	TRBV21-1	15
TGTGCCAGCAGCTCCCACGAGAGCTCCTACAATGAGCAGTTCTTC	CASSSHESSYNEQFF	NA	TRBJ2-1	NA	TRBV5-4	15
TGTGCCTGGAGTGTCCCGACTAGCGGGCAAGAGACCCAGTACTTC	CAWSVPTSGQETQYF	TRBD2	TRBJ2-5	NA	TRBV30	15
TGTGCCAGCTCACCTGATGGGAGTTCGCCCCAGCATTTT	CASSPDGSSPQHF	NA	TRBJ1-5	NA	TRBV18	13
TGCGCCAGCAGCTTGTCTCCAGGCTCCAATTCACCCCTCCACTTT	CASSLSPGSNSPLHF	NA	TRBJ1-6	NA	TRBV5-1	15
TGTGCCAGCAGTCCCTCAGGGGGCCGGTGGGACACTGAAGCTTTCTTT	CASSPSGGRWDTEAFF	TRBD1	TRBJ1-1	NA	TRBV5-4	16
TGTGCCACCAGGGGGATCGTTGAAGCTTTCTTT	CATRGIVEAFF	TRBD1	TRBJ1-1	NA	TRBV19	11
TGTGCCAGCAGCCCCCAAGCGGGGCCCTACAATGAGCAGTTCTTC	CASSPQAGPYNEQFF	TRBD2	TRBJ2-1	NA	TRBV4-2	15
TGTGCCAGCAGTTACCTAGCGGGCTCCTACGAGCAGTACTTC	CASSYLAGSYEQYF	TRBD2	TRBJ2-7	NA	TRBV6-5	14
TGTGCCTGGATAGCTCGGGTCAATCAGCCCCAGCATTTT	CAWIARVNQPQHF	NA	TRBJ1-5	few	TRBV30	13
TGCGCCAGCCGCGGACTAGCGGGAGTCAAAGAGACCCAGTACTTC	CASRGLAGVKETQYF	TRBD2	TRBJ2-5	NA	TRBV5-1	15
TGTGCCAGCAGGGGGGACAGGGCAGAGACCCAGTACTTC	CASRGDRAETQYF	TRBD1	TRBJ2-5	NA	TRBV2	13
TGTGCCAGCTCACCACCGTCGGGACAGGCGGACTACGAGCAGTACTTC	CASSPPSGQADYEQYF	TRBD1	TRBJ2-7	once	TRBV18	16
TGTGCCATCAGTGGCGGGGACAGGGCGAACACCGGGGAGCTGTTTTTT	CAISGGDRANTGELFF	TRBD1	TRBJ2-2	few	TRBV10-3	16
TGTGCCTGGAAGGGTAGGTTGGCACAGCCGGGGATTAATGAAAAACTGTTTTTT	CAWKGRLAQPGINEKLFF	NA	TRBJ1-4	NA	TRBV30	18
TGTGCCTGGAGTGTAGGGACAGGGTCATATCAGCCCCAGCATTTT	CAWSVGTGSYQPQHF	TRBD1	TRBJ1-5	NA	TRBV30	15
TGCGCCAGCAGTCTCCAAATAACCGGGACACGCGCCAGGAGGGAAAAACTGTTTTTT	CASSLQITGTRARREKLFF	NA	TRBJ1-4	NA	TRBV4-1	19